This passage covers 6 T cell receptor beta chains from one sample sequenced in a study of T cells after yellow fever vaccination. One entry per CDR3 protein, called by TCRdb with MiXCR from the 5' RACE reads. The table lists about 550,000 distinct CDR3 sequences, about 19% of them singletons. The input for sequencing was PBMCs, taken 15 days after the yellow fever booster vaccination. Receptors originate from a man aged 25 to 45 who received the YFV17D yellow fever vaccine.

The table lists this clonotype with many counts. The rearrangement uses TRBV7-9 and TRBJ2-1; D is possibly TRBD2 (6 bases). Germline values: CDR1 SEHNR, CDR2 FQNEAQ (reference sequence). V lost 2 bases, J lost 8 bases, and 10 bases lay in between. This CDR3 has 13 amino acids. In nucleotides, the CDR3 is TGTGCCAGCAGCTTATCGGGGACTGATGAGCAGTTCTTC. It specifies CASSLSGTDEQFF.

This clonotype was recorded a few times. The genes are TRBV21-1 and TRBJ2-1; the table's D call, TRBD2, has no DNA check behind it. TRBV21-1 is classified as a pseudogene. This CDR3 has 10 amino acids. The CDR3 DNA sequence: TGTGCCAACGACCGGGACTCATCTTTCTTC. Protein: CANDRDSSFF.

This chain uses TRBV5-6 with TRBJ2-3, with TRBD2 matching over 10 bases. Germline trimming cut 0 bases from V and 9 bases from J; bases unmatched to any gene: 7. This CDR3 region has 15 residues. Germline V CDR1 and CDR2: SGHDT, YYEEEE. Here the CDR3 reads CASSLAAGGPTTQYF. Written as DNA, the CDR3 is TGTGCCAGCAGCTTGGCAGCGGGGGGGCCTACGACGCAGTATTTT.

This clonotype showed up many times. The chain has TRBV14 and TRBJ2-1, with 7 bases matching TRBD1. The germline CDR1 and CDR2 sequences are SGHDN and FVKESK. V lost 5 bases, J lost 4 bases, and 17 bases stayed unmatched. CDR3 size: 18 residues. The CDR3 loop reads CASSNKDRRLVGYNEQFF. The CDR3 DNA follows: TGTGCCAGCAGCAACAAGGACAGGCGGTTAGTGGGTTACAATGAGCAGTTCTTC.

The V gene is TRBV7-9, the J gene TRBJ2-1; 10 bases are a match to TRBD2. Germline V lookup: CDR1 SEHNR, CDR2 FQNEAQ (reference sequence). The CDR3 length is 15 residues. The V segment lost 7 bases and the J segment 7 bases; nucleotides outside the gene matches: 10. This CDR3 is CASNPGTSEINEQFF. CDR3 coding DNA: TGTGCCAGCAACCCCGGGACTAGCGAGATAAATGAGCAGTTCTTC.

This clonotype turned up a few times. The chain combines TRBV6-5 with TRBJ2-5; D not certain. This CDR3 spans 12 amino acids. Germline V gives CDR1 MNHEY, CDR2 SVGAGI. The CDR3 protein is CATTDTKETQYF. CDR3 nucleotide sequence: TGTGCTACAACTGACACCAAAGAGACCCAGTACTTC.